This T cell receptor (beta chain) originates from a study of T-cell memory formation after mild COVID-19. Germline V gives CDR1 MNHEY, CDR2 SMNVEV (reference sequence). V was pared by 5 bases and J by 3 bases, with 23 bases between. The CDR3 is 17 amino acids. MiXCR, applied by TCRdb to the 5' RACE reads, yields one record per CDR3 protein. The sample holds fewer than 200,000 distinct CDR3 sequences, roughly a fifth seen once. The chain links TRBV27 to TRBJ2-7; a weak D match, TRBD2 (5 bases). The TCR originated in an adult woman who had mild COVID-19 (a few samples of this study predate the infection). Cell type and time point are not known. Sequenced material: PBMCs or a T cell subset sorted from them (not recorded which). CDR3 protein: CASSPLDPLVRGYEQYF. The CDR3 nucleotides read TGTGCCAGCAGTCCGCTGGACCCATTGGTACGGGGCTACGAGCAGTACTTC.